One sample yielded the 13 T cell receptor beta chains listed below, sequenced in a study of early T cells in non-severe SARS-CoV-2 infection (TCRdb year 2021). The method was 5' RACE. Instrument on record: NextSeq 500. In TCRdb, the public reads were trimmed at Q25 with fastp and aligned with MiXCR, with productive beta chains retained. Entries that share a CDR3 protein sequence are merged under the most common genes and DNA. Counted in this sample were about 70,000 distinct CDR3 sequences; over 9% of them appeared once. Of the sample, 4.7% falls within the top ten clones. Sequencing was carried out using whole blood. The receptors here all came from an adult who was a healthcare worker with PCR-confirmed SARS-CoV-2 infection or an uninfected control (not recorded which).

This clonotype was seen at least ten times. CDR3: CASTAVDPGGEKLFF. DNA for the CDR3: TGTGCCAGCACGGCGGTGGACCCAGGTGGTGAAAAACTGTTTTTT. The chain has TRBV7-9 and TRBJ1-4; no firm D call. This CDR3 has 15 residues. Germline V gives CDR1 SEHNR, CDR2 FQNEAQ (reference sequence). V lost 7 bases and J lost 7, with 19 bases in between.

The rearrangement joins TRBV6-6 to TRBJ2-3; D is unresolved. Trimming took 6 bases from V and 2 from J, leaving 15 bases between them. The CDR3 covers 15 residues. Germline V gene sequence: CDR1 MNHNY, CDR2 SVGAGI (reference sequence). CDR3 nucleotide sequence: TGTGCCAGCAGAGATTCGGGCCTAAACACAGATACGCAGTATTTT. It yields the protein CASRDSGLNTDTQYF.

The chain has TRBV29-1 and TRBJ2-5, with D possibly called TRBD1 or TRBD2 (6 bases each). Deletions cut 7 bases from V and 4 bases from J, with 10 bases between. The length of the CDR3 is 11 residues. Per the germline V gene, CDR1 is SQVTM and CDR2 is ANQGSEA. In DNA, the CDR3 is TGCAGCGCGGGGGCAGGAGAGACCCAGTACTTC. Amino acid sequence: CSAGAGETQYF. Variable domain in full (rest from reference TRBV29-1 and TRBJ2-5): SAVISQKPSRDICQRGTSLTIQCQVDSQVTMMFWYRQQPGQSLTLIATANQGSEATYESGFVIDKFPISRPNLTFSTLTVSNMSPEDSSIYLCSAGAGETQYFGPGTRLLVL.

The chain employs TRBV6-5 and TRBJ2-1; 8 bases are shared with TRBD2. The ends lost 5 bases at V and 4 bases at J; junction bases unmatched: 4. CDR1 and CDR2 from the germline V gene are MNHEY and SVGAGI. CDR3 size: 14 residues. The CDR3 nucleotides are TGTGCCAGCAGTAGGGGCGGGGGGTACAATGAGCAGTTCTTC. This sequence encodes CASSRGGGYNEQFF.

The chain combines TRBV20-1 with TRBJ2-1; D is ambiguous. The ends were cut back, 5 bases at V and 3 bases at J, with 2 bases in the middle. This CDR3 spans 10 amino acids. Germline CDR1 is DFQATT and CDR2 is SNEGSKA (reference sequence). The DNA of the CDR3 is TGCAGTGCTGACTACAATGAGCAGTTCTTC. This sequence encodes CSADYNEQFF.

This chain joins TRBV9 and TRBJ1-4; TRBD1 is a possible D gene (5 bases). V lost 3 bases, J lost 2 bases, and 14 bases lay in between. The CDR3 spans 16 residues. The germline V gene encodes CDR1 SGDLS and CDR2 YYNGEE. In DNA, the CDR3 is TGTGCCAGCAGCGAGGACACCTTAGGGACTAATGAAAAACTGTTTTTT. This gives the protein CASSEDTLGTNEKLFF.

The table lists this clonotype with many counts. This CDR3 reads CASRTGNTGELFF. The CDR3 nucleotides read TGCGCCAGCAGGACAGGGAACACCGGGGAGCTGTTTTTT. J is TRBJ2-2 and V is TRBV5-1; TRBD1 might be the D (6 bases). In germline, CDR1 is SGHRS, CDR2 YFSETQ. V lost 5 bases, J lost 1 base, and 6 bases lay in between. The CDR3 runs 13 residues.

The V and J genes are TRBV24-1 and TRBJ2-5; D is possibly TRBD1 (6 bases). Trimming removed 3 bases from V and 8 bases from J, with 12 bases in between. CDR3 length: 13 residues. CDR1 and CDR2 from the germline V gene are KGHDR and SFDVKD. The CDR3 here is CATSDPAGETQYF. The DNA of the CDR3 is TGTGCCACCAGTGATCCGGCAGGGGAAACCCAGTACTTC.

The chain links TRBV20-1 to TRBJ2-1; 7 nucleotides match TRBD2. The trim removed 5 bases at V and 0 bases at J, leaving 10 bases unmatched. The CDR3 has 16 amino acids. Germline V gene lookup returns CDR1 DFQATT and CDR2 SNEGSKA (reference sequence). CDR3 bases: TGCAGTGCTGCCGGGGACTATGCAAGCTCCTACAATGAGCAGTTCTTC. The encoded protein is CSAAGDYASSYNEQFF.

The chain joins TRBV6-5 to TRBJ2-7; D assignment may be TRBD1 or TRBD2 (5 bases each). The CDR3 spans 16 residues. Per the germline V gene, CDR1 is MNHEY and CDR2 is SVGAGI. Trimming pared 4 bases from V and 6 bases from J, leaving 22 bases between. CDR3 protein: CASSLRGATGPPEQYF. The CDR3 DNA is TGTGCCAGCAGTTTGAGAGGGGCTACCGGCCCTCCCGAGCAGTACTTC.

This chain links TRBV5-5 with TRBJ1-2; TRBD1 matches 8 bases. With V trimmed by 4 bases and J by 4 bases, 9 bases remained unmatched. Germline V gene lookup returns CDR1 SGHKS and CDR2 YYEKEE (reference sequence). The CDR3 contains 15 residues. CDR3 DNA: TGTGCCAGCAGCGCTGGACAGGGTAGGGGCTATGGCTACACCTTC. Protein product: CASSAGQGRGYGYTF.

This clonotype has at least ten counts. The chain carries TRBV7-9 and TRBJ2-7, with D unclear. The CDR3 covers 12 residues. Trimming took 2 bases from V and 6 from J, leaving 8 bases between them. Germline V lookup: CDR1 SEHNR, CDR2 FQNEAQ (reference sequence). The chain's CDR3 is CASSLSPPEQYF. CDR3 DNA: TGTGCCAGCAGCTTAAGCCCGCCCGAGCAGTACTTC.

This clonotype occurred many times. The chain has TRBV20-1 and TRBJ2-7, with D possibly matching TRBD1 (5 bases). V was pared by 6 bases and J by 2 bases, with 11 bases between. This CDR3 has 12 residues. CDR1 is DFQATT and CDR2 is SNEGSKA in the germline V gene (reference sequence). The CDR3 nucleotides are TGCAGTGCAAAGATAGGGGCCTACGAGCAGTACTTC. Translated: CSAKIGAYEQYF.